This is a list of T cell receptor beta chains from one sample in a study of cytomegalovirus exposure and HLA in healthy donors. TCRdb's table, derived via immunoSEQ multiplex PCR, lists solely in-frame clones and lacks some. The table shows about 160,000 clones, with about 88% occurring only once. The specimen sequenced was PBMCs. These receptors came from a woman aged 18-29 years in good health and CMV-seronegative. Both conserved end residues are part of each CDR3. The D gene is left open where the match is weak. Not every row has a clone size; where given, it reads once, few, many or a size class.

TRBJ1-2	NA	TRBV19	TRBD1	CASSIPQGSGYGYTF	TGTGCCAGTAGTATCCCACAGGGGAGCGGGTATGGCTACACCTTC
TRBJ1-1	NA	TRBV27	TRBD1	CASSFLTGDTEAFF	TGTGCCAGCAGTTTCCTTACAGGGGACACTGAAGCTTTCTTT
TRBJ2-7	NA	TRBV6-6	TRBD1	CASSPGTGWLDEQYF	TGTGCCAGCAGCCCGGGGACAGGGTGGTTGGACGAGCAGTACTTC
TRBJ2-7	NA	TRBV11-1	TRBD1	CASSPMGTGFHEQYF	TGTGCCAGCAGCCCGATGGGGACAGGGTTCCACGAGCAGTACTTC
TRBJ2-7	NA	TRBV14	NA	CASSQTMSSYEQYF	TGTGCCAGCAGCCAAACGATGAGCTCCTACGAGCAGTACTTC
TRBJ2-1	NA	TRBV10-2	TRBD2	CASSETLTSGVYNEQFF	TGCGCCAGCAGTGAGACCTTGACTAGCGGAGTCTACAATGAGCAGTTCTTC
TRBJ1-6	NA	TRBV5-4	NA	CASSLKRGLRGSPLHF	TGTGCCAGCAGCTTGAAGCGGGGGCTTAGAGGTTCACCCCTCCACTTT
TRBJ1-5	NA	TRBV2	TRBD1	CASSERGQELNQPQHF	TGTGCCAGCAGTGAACGGGGACAGGAGCTTAATCAGCCCCAGCATTTT
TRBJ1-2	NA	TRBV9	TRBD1	CASRDRGGYTF	TGTGCCAGCCGGGACAGGGGCGGCTACACCTTC
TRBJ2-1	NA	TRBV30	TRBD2	CAWSVLNSGGYNEQFF	TGTGCCTGGAGTGTACTGAATAGCGGGGGATACAATGAGCAGTTCTTC
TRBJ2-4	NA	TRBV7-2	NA	CASSLAPPNYRVPHSIGIQYF	TGTGCCAGCAGCTTAGCCCCACCAAATTACAGGGTTCCACATAGTATTGGCATTCAGTACTTC
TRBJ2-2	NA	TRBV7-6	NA	CASRPGVSGELFF	TGTGCCAGCAGACCAGGGGTTTCCGGGGAGCTGTTTTTT
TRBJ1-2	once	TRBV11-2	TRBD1	CASSNTRQGAGGYTF	TGTGCCAGCAGCAACACCCGACAGGGGGCGGGAGGCTACACCTTC
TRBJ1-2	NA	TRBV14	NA	CASSPSVYGYTF	TGTGCCAGCAGCCCCAGTGTCTATGGCTACACCTTC
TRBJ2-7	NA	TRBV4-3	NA	CASSQDWTAEEQYF	TGCGCCAGCAGCCAAGATTGGACAGCTGAGGAGCAGTACTTC